These 6 T cell receptor beta chains share one sample of origin, sequenced in a study of blood T cell repertoires in COVID-19. Sequenced by immunoSEQ multiplex PCR; TCRdb stores in-frame clones only, minus some. Of 85,000 to 100,000 clones in the sample, about 82% were seen once. Sequenced material: peripheral blood. These TCRs come from a woman aged 55-70 years in a cohort sampled during active or convalescent COVID-19.

J is TRBJ1-6 and V is TRBV2, with D perhaps matching TRBD1 (5 bases). CDR1 is SNHLY and CDR2 is FYNNEI in the germline V gene. Trimming stripped 8 bases from V and 9 bases from J, with 20 bases between. The CDR3 runs 15 residues. For the CDR3, the DNA is TGTGCCAGCTCCGGGTCAGGGTCCTCAGGTTCACCCCTCCACTTT. It yields the protein CASSGSGSSGSPLHF. Filled out from reference TRBV2 and TRBJ1-6, the complete variable domain reads EPEVTQTPSHQVTQMGQEVILRCVPISNHLYFYWYRQILGQKVEFLVSFYNNEISEKSEIFDDQFSVERPDGSNFTLKIRSTKLEDSAMYFCASSGSGSSGSPLHFGNGTRLTVT.

This chain uses TRBV27 with TRBJ1-2, with 12 bases that match TRBD1. The germline V gene has CDR1 MNHEY and CDR2 SMNVEV (reference sequence). The CDR3 consists of 14 residues. V lost 6 bases and J lost 8; bases outside the gene matches: 7. CDR3 DNA sequence: TGTGCCAGCAGCCGGGACAGGGGGCTGGTGGGCTACACCTTC. This encodes CASSRDRGLVGYTF.

This sequence joins TRBV6-2 or TRBV6-3 and TRBJ1-2, with 7 bases matching TRBD1. The CDR3 has 14 amino acids. Germline assignment: CDR1 MNHEY and CDR2 SVGEGT. Trimming removed 0 bases from V and 8 bases from J; junction bases left unmatched: 6. This chain's CDR3 is CASSYSKGAGGYTF. The CDR3 DNA reads TGTGCCAGCAGTTACTCGAAGGGGGCTGGGGGCTACACCTTC.

The chain carries TRBV2 and TRBJ2-1; the match to TRBD2 covers 9 bases. The trim removed 4 bases at V and 4 bases at J, leaving 2 bases unmatched. Germline V gene lookup returns CDR1 SNHLY and CDR2 FYNNEI. The CDR3 covers 14 residues. This CDR3 reads CASSASGIYNEQFF. The DNA for the CDR3 is TGTGCCAGCAGTGCTAGCGGGATTTACAATGAGCAGTTCTTC.

The chain joins TRBV7-5 to TRBJ1-2. TRBV7-5 is a known pseudogene. The CDR3 totals 15 residues. The CDR3: CARSLAEQKNYGYTF. For the CDR3, the DNA is TGTGCCAGAAGCTTAGCGGAGCAGAAGAACTATGGCTACACCTTC.

Here the CDR3 DNA reads TGTGCCAGCAGCGTGGGAGGGACTAGCGCTACCGGGGAGCTGTTTTTT. Its translation is CASSVGGTSATGELFF. The rearrangement joins TRBV9 to TRBJ2-2; 10 bases align to TRBD2. CDR1 is SGDLS, CDR2 YYNGEE, per germline. The CDR3 extends over 16 amino acids. Losses at the gene ends were 2 bases for V and 5 bases for J; bases not matched to a gene: 6.